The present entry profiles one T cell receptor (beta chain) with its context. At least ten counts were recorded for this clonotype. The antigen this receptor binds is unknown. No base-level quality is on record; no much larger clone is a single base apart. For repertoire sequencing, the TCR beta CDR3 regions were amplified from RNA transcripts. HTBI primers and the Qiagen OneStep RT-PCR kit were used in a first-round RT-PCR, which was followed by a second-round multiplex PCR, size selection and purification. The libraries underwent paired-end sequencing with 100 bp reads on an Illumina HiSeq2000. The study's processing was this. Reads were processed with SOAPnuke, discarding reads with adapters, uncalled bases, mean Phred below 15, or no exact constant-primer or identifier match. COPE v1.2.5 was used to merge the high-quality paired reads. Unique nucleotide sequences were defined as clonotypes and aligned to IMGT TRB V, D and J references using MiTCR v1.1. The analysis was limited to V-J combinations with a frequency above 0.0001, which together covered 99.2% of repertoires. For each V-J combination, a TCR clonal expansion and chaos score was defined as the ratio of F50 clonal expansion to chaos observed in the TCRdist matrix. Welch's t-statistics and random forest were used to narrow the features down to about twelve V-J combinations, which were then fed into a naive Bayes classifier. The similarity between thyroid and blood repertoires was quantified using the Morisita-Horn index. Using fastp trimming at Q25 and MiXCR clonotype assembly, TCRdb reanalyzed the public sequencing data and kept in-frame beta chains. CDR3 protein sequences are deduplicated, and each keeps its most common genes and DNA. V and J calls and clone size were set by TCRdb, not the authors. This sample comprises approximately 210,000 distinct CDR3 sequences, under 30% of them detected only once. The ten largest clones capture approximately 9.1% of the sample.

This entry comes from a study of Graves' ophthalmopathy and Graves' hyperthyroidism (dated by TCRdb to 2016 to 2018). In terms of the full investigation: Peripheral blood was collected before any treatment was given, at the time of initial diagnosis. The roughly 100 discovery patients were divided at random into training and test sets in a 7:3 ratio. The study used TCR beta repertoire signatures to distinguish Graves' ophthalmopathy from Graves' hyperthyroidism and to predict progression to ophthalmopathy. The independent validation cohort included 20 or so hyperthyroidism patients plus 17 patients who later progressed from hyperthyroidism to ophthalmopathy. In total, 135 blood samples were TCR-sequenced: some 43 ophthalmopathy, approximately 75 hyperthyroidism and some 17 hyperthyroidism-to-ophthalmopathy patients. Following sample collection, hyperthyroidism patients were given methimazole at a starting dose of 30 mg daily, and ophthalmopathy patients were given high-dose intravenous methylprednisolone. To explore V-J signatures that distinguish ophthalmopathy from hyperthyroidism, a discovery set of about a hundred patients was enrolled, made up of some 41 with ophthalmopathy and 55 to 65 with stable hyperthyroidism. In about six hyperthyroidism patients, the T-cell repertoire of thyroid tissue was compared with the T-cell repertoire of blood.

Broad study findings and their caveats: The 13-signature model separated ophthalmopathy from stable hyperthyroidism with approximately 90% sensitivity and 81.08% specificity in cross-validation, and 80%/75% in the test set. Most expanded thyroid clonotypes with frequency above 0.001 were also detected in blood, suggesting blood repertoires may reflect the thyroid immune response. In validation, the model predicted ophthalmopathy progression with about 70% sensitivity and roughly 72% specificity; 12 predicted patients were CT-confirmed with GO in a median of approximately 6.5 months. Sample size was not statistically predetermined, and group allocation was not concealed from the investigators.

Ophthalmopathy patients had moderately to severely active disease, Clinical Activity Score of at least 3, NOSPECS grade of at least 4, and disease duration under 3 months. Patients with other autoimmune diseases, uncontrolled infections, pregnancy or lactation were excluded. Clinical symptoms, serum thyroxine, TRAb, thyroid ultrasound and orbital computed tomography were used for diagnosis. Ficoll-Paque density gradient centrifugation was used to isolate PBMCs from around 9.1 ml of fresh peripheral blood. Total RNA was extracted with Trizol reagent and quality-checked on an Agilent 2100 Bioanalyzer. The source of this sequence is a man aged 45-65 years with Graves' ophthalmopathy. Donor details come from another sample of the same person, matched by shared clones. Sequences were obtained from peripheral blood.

The CDR3 sequence is CASSGGLAGAVETQYF. In nucleotides, the sequence is TGTGCCAGCAGTGGGGGACTAGCGGGAGCTGTTGAGACCCAGTACTTC. This chain joins TRBV12-3 or TRBV12-4 to TRBJ2-5, with TRBD2 identical over 14 junction bases. The CDR3 has 16 amino acids, counting the end cysteine and phenylalanine. CDR3 DNA is the only sequence kept; it has 48 bases, read in frame from the first base. The germline V end is reduced by 5 bases and the J end by 5 bases; junction bases left unmatched: 7.